The rows below give T cell receptor beta chains drawn from one sample of a study of T cells in Graves' hyperthyroidism and ophthalmopathy. TCRdb used MiXCR to reprocess the multiplex PCR reads, holding one entry per CDR3 protein. The data contain roughly 570,000 distinct CDR3 sequences, under 60% of them singletons. Sequenced: peripheral blood or thyroid tissue (not recorded which). The origin of the receptors is a young woman with Graves' hyperthyroidism. The CDR3 runs from the conserved cysteine through the conserved F or W. The D gene is left open where the match is weak. The size of a clone is reported for some rows only, either as once, few or many, or as a class for expanded clones.

J gene: TRBJ2-7; V gene: TRBV7-9; CDR3 length: 12; clone size: few; D gene: NA; CDR3 DNA: TGTGCCAGCAGCTTAGAGGCAAACGAGCAGTACTTC; CDR3 protein: CASSLEANEQYF
J gene: TRBJ1-2; V gene: TRBV6-5; CDR3 length: 16; clone size: many; D gene: NA; CDR3 DNA: TGTGCCAGCAGTTACAAGCAGGCGGACCAGGTGAATGGCTACACCTTC; CDR3 protein: CASSYKQADQVNGYTF
J gene: TRBJ2-5; V gene: TRBV4-2; CDR3 length: 15; clone size: many; D gene: TRBD1; CDR3 DNA: TGTGCCAGCAGCCAGGTCTGGGACAGGGTAGAGACCCAGTACTTC; CDR3 protein: CASSQVWDRVETQYF
J gene: TRBJ2-1; V gene: TRBV20-1; CDR3 length: 15; clone size: few; D gene: TRBD2; CDR3 DNA: TGCAGTGCTAGAGATCCTGAGCGGGGAGGGCATGAGCAGTTCTTC; CDR3 protein: CSARDPERGGHEQFF
J gene: TRBJ2-1; V gene: TRBV4-2; CDR3 length: 15; clone size: NA; D gene: TRBD1; CDR3 DNA: TGTGCCAGCAGCCAAGGGTATGGACAGGGTGGGGAGCAGTTCTTC; CDR3 protein: CASSQGYGQGGEQFF
J gene: TRBJ1-5; V gene: TRBV7-2; CDR3 length: 14; clone size: NA; D gene: TRBD1; CDR3 DNA: TGTGCCAGCAGCTTGGACAGGGGTTGGGAGACCCAGCATTTT; CDR3 protein: CASSLDRGWETQHF
J gene: TRBJ2-1; V gene: TRBV2; CDR3 length: 15; clone size: NA; D gene: NA; CDR3 DNA: TGCGCCAGCAGCCAAGAGGTAGGGGGGTGGAATGAGCAGTTCTTC; CDR3 protein: CASSQEVGGWNEQFF
J gene: TRBJ1-5; V gene: TRBV19; CDR3 length: 15; clone size: NA; D gene: NA; CDR3 DNA: TGTGCCAGCCGCCAGGGCGGGAGGGATGAGCAGCCCCAGCATTTT; CDR3 protein: CASRQGGRDEQPQHF
J gene: TRBJ2-5; V gene: TRBV7-9; CDR3 length: 14; clone size: many; D gene: NA; CDR3 DNA: TGTGCCAGCAGGTCCATTCAGGTTCAAGAGACCCAGTACTTC; CDR3 protein: CASRSIQVQETQYF
J gene: TRBJ2-7; V gene: TRBV6-5; CDR3 length: 16; clone size: NA; D gene: TRBD1; CDR3 DNA: TGTGCCAGCAGTTTTTCCCGGACAGGGAAATCCTACGAGCAGTACTTC; CDR3 protein: CASSFSRTGKSYEQYF
J gene: TRBJ2-7; V gene: TRBV7-8; CDR3 length: 14; clone size: NA; D gene: NA; CDR3 DNA: TGTGCCAGCAGCCTTCTCTCGGGGTCGAGTGAGCAGTACTTC; CDR3 protein: CASSLLSGSSEQYF
J gene: TRBJ1-2; V gene: TRBV2; CDR3 length: 12; clone size: many; D gene: TRBD1; CDR3 DNA: TGTGCCAGCGGCGGACAGGGGCCTGGCTACACCTTC; CDR3 protein: CASGGQGPGYTF
J gene: TRBJ1-1; V gene: TRBV20-1; CDR3 length: 16; clone size: many; D gene: TRBD1; CDR3 DNA: TGCAGTGCTAGAGGCCTACAGGGGAGCCTGAACACTGAAGCTTTCTTT; CDR3 protein: CSARGLQGSLNTEAFF
J gene: TRBJ1-1; V gene: TRBV7-8; CDR3 length: 15; clone size: few; D gene: TRBD1; CDR3 DNA: TGTGCCAGCTCCCGACAGGGGGCTAGTAACACTGAAGCTTTCTTT; CDR3 protein: CASSRQGASNTEAFF
J gene: TRBJ2-3; V gene: TRBV7-3; CDR3 length: 16; clone size: NA; D gene: TRBD2; CDR3 DNA: TGTGCCAGCAGCCCAACCGGGACTAGCGTCGGGGGTCCGCAGTATTTT; CDR3 protein: CASSPTGTSVGGPQYF
J gene: TRBJ2-3; V gene: TRBV2; CDR3 length: 17; clone size: NA; D gene: TRBD2; CDR3 DNA: TGTGCCAGCAGTGAAAATGCTTGGCGGGAGGGCAGAGATACGCAGTATTTT; CDR3 protein: CASSENAWREGRDTQYF
J gene: TRBJ2-7; V gene: TRBV20-1; CDR3 length: 13; clone size: many; D gene: TRBD2; CDR3 DNA: TGCAGTGCTAGCGGGAGGCTCTCCTACGAGCAGTACTTC; CDR3 protein: CSASGRLSYEQYF
J gene: TRBJ2-7; V gene: TRBV7-2; CDR3 length: 16; clone size: many; D gene: TRBD2; CDR3 DNA: TGTGCCAGCAGCTTAGGGCCAGCGGGAGGTTTATCCGAGCAGTACTTC; CDR3 protein: CASSLGPAGGLSEQYF
J gene: TRBJ1-1; V gene: TRBV5-6; CDR3 length: 15; clone size: few; D gene: NA; CDR3 DNA: TGTGCCAGCAGCTTCCGGGAGCCCCGGCTTACTGAAGCTTTCTTT; CDR3 protein: CASSFREPRLTEAFF
J gene: TRBJ1-3; V gene: TRBV9; CDR3 length: 13; clone size: many; D gene: NA; CDR3 DNA: TGTGCCAGCAGCGTAGGGACTGGAAACACCATATATTTT; CDR3 protein: CASSVGTGNTIYF
J gene: TRBJ1-2; V gene: TRBV20-1; CDR3 length: 12; clone size: many; D gene: NA; CDR3 DNA: TGCAGTGCTGCCAGAGTTAACTATGGCTACACCTTC; CDR3 protein: CSAARVNYGYTF
J gene: TRBJ2-7; V gene: TRBV10-2; CDR3 length: 13; clone size: many; D gene: NA; CDR3 DNA: TGCGCCAGCACCACGACACTAGTTTTCGAGCAGTACTTC; CDR3 protein: CASTTTLVFEQYF
J gene: TRBJ2-5; V gene: TRBV29-1; CDR3 length: 13; clone size: NA; D gene: TRBD1; CDR3 DNA: TGCAGTGAGGTTGTAGGGGGCTGGGAGACCCAGTACTTC; CDR3 protein: CSEVVGGWETQYF
J gene: TRBJ2-5; V gene: TRBV15; CDR3 length: 12; clone size: NA; D gene: TRBD2; CDR3 DNA: TGTGCCACCAGCACTAGCGGGAGGGCCCAGTACTTC; CDR3 protein: CATSTSGRAQYF
J gene: TRBJ2-4; V gene: TRBV20-1; CDR3 length: 15; clone size: few; D gene: TRBD2; CDR3 DNA: TGCAGTGCAAAACTAGGCGGGGGGGCCAAAAACATTCAGTACTTC; CDR3 protein: CSAKLGGGAKNIQYF
J gene: TRBJ1-4; V gene: TRBV2; CDR3 length: 12; clone size: once; D gene: TRBD1; CDR3 DNA: TGTGCAAGCGGGACAGGGAATGAAAAACTGTTTTTT; CDR3 protein: CASGTGNEKLFF
J gene: TRBJ2-3; V gene: TRBV7-3; CDR3 length: 15; clone size: few; D gene: NA; CDR3 DNA: TGTGCCAGCAGTTTGGGGACGTATAGCACAGATACGCAGTATTTT; CDR3 protein: CASSLGTYSTDTQYF
J gene: TRBJ1-4; V gene: TRBV24-1; CDR3 length: 15; clone size: many; D gene: TRBD1; CDR3 DNA: TGTGCCACCAGCGCGCGACAGGGCCCAAATGAAAAACTGTTTTTT; CDR3 protein: CATSARQGPNEKLFF
J gene: TRBJ1-1; V gene: TRBV9; CDR3 length: 16; clone size: many; D gene: NA; CDR3 DNA: TGTGCCAGCAGCGTAGTAGTCTGGGGGGGGAACACTGAAGCTTTCTTT; CDR3 protein: CASSVVVWGGNTEAFF
J gene: TRBJ1-2; V gene: TRBV7-9; CDR3 length: 17; clone size: few; D gene: TRBD1; CDR3 DNA: TGTGCCAGCAGCTTGGTTGGGACAGCGCTATTTAACTATGGCTACACCTTC; CDR3 protein: CASSLVGTALFNYGYTF
J gene: TRBJ1-2; V gene: TRBV24-1; CDR3 length: 10; clone size: NA; D gene: NA; CDR3 DNA: TGTGCTAGATTCAACTATGGCTACACCTTC; CDR3 protein: CARFNYGYTF
J gene: TRBJ1-2; V gene: TRBV19; CDR3 length: 13; clone size: many; D gene: NA; CDR3 DNA: TGTGCCAGTAGCTATTCAGGGGTCGGTGGCTACACCTTC; CDR3 protein: CASSYSGVGGYTF
J gene: TRBJ1-6; V gene: TRBV20-1; CDR3 length: 14; clone size: NA; D gene: TRBD1; CDR3 DNA: TGCAGTGCGAAGGACAGGGGCACCAATTCACCCCTCCACTTT; CDR3 protein: CSAKDRGTNSPLHF
J gene: TRBJ1-1; V gene: TRBV5-4; CDR3 length: 13; clone size: many; D gene: TRBD1; CDR3 DNA: TGTGCCAGCAGCCCGGACAGGGGACCTGAAGCTTTCTTT; CDR3 protein: CASSPDRGPEAFF
J gene: TRBJ2-2; V gene: TRBV6-5; CDR3 length: 14; clone size: NA; D gene: NA; CDR3 DNA: TGTGCCATCAGTTACCTGTGGGGCACCGGGGAGCTGTTTTTT; CDR3 protein: CAISYLWGTGELFF
J gene: TRBJ2-7; V gene: TRBV20-1; CDR3 length: 15; clone size: many; D gene: NA; CDR3 DNA: TGCAGTGCTGGGGGTAAGCGCCAGACCCTCTACGAGCAGTACTTC; CDR3 protein: CSAGGKRQTLYEQYF
J gene: TRBJ1-4; V gene: TRBV7-2; CDR3 length: 15; clone size: many; D gene: NA; CDR3 DNA: TGTGCCAGCAGCTCCACAGTATCAACTAATGAAAAACTGTTTTTT; CDR3 protein: CASSSTVSTNEKLFF
J gene: TRBJ2-1; V gene: TRBV7-9; CDR3 length: 16; clone size: NA; D gene: NA; CDR3 DNA: TGTGCCAGCAGCTTACTTAGCCCGGGGCGCTACAATGAGCAGTTCTTC; CDR3 protein: CASSLLSPGRYNEQFF
J gene: TRBJ2-2; V gene: TRBV12-3/TRBV12-4; CDR3 length: 14; clone size: many; D gene: NA; CDR3 DNA: TGTGCCAGCAACGTGGACAGCGCGGTCGGGGAGCTGTTTTTT; CDR3 protein: CASNVDSAVGELFF
J gene: TRBJ2-2; V gene: TRBV7-6; CDR3 length: 16; clone size: many; D gene: TRBD2; CDR3 DNA: TGTGCCAGCAGCCCGATAGCGGGAGCGAACACCGGGGAGCTGTTTTTT; CDR3 protein: CASSPIAGANTGELFF
J gene: TRBJ2-7; V gene: TRBV12-3/TRBV12-4; CDR3 length: 13; clone size: many; D gene: NA; CDR3 DNA: TGTGCCATCCACCGCCACGGCTCCTACGAGCAGTACTTC; CDR3 protein: CAIHRHGSYEQYF
J gene: TRBJ1-2; V gene: TRBV3-1; CDR3 length: 15; clone size: many; D gene: NA; CDR3 DNA: TGTGCCAGCAGCCAAGATCCGGCAGGGTCGGGAGGCTACACCTTC; CDR3 protein: CASSQDPAGSGGYTF